This is a list of T cell receptor beta chains from one sample in a study of cytomegalovirus exposure and HLA in healthy donors. Here immunoSEQ multiplex PCR was the method, and the copy in TCRdb shows in-frame clones only, minus some. The sample lists 150,000 to 170,000 clones, 79% occurring once. Sequencing input: PBMCs. The source is a man younger than 40 in good health and CMV-seropositive. Both conserved end residues are part of each CDR3. D genes are given only for firm matches. Clone size is stated in some rows and not others, as once, few, many or a class when expanded.

v_call,d_call,j_call,clone_size,cdr3_aa,cdr3_nt
TRBV28,TRBD2,TRBJ2-2,NA,CASSLLTSGTNTGELFF,TGTGCCAGCAGTTTATTGACTAGCGGGACGAACACCGGGGAGCTGTTTTTT
TRBV4-2,NA,TRBJ2-7,NA,CASSQEEGAVPPEQYF,TGTGCCAGCAGCCAAGAAGAAGGGGCCGTTCCCCCCGAGCAGTACTTC
TRBV27,NA,TRBJ2-2,NA,CASRQAYDTGELFF,TGTGCCAGCAGACAGGCTTACGACACCGGGGAGCTGTTTTTT
TRBV11-1,TRBD1,TRBJ1-3,NA,CASSYLVWDSLSGNTIYF,TGTGCCAGCAGTTACCTCGTTTGGGACAGCCTTTCTGGAAACACCATATATTTT
TRBV27,TRBD1,TRBJ1-6,NA,CASSRQGVDNSPLHF,TGTGCCAGCAGCCGACAGGGAGTCGATAATTCACCCCTCCACTTT
TRBV19,TRBD1,TRBJ1-5,NA,CASSGDGRGTQPQHF,TGTGCCAGTAGTGGAGACGGCAGGGGGACTCAGCCCCAGCATTTT
TRBV19,NA,TRBJ1-1,few,CASSNGGRPNTEAFF,TGTGCCAGTAGTAATGGGGGGAGACCGAACACTGAAGCTTTCTTT
TRBV9,NA,TRBJ1-1,NA,CASSGGGGAGTEAFF,TGTGCCAGCAGCGGAGGCGGGGGCGCGGGCACTGAAGCTTTCTTT
TRBV7-9,TRBD1,TRBJ1-2,few,CASSFSTGGGYTF,TGTGCCAGCAGCTTTTCGACAGGGGGCGGCTACACCTTC
TRBV5-1,NA,TRBJ2-5,NA,CASSPLTDTQETQYF,TGCGCCAGCAGCCCACTGACAGATACCCAAGAGACCCAGTACTTC
TRBV7-8,NA,TRBJ1-2,once,CASSPREGSDLIGGYTF,TGTGCCAGCAGCCCGCGGGAGGGGTCGGACCTTATTGGCGGCTACACCTTC
TRBV6-5,NA,TRBJ2-7,NA,CASSHGRVDDEQYF,TGTGCCAGCAGCCACGGCAGGGTAGACGACGAGCAGTACTTC
TRBV4-3,NA,TRBJ2-6,NA,CASSRPEVSGANVLTF,TGCGCCAGCAGCCGGCCAGAGGTCTCTGGGGCCAACGTCCTGACTTTC
TRBV7-9,TRBD1,TRBJ1-2,few,CASSLGTGSHGYTF,TGTGCCAGCAGCTTGGGGACAGGGTCCCATGGCTACACCTTC
TRBV18,NA,TRBJ2-7,once,CASSPQEGAYEQYF,TGTGCCAGCTCACCACAGGAGGGCGCCTACGAGCAGTACTTC
TRBV7-8,NA,TRBJ2-7,NA,CASSLAHRDYEQYF,TGTGCCAGCAGCTTAGCGCACAGGGACTACGAGCAGTACTTC
TRBV5-1,TRBD1,TRBJ1-1,NA,CASSATGDTEAFF,TGCGCCAGCAGCGCCACAGGGGACACTGAAGCTTTCTTT
TRBV2,TRBD2,TRBJ2-1,few,CASSRGTSLYNEQFF,TGTGCCAGCAGCCGGGGGACTAGCCTTTACAATGAGCAGTTCTTC
TRBV5-8,TRBD1,TRBJ1-2,NA,CASSLQGAGGYTF,TGTGCCAGCAGCTTACAGGGGGCTGGTGGCTACACCTTC
TRBV9,NA,TRBJ1-6,once,CASTPSAYRGSPLHF,TGTGCCAGCACTCCCTCCGCTTACCGGGGTTCACCCCTCCACTTT
TRBV27,NA,TRBJ1-5,NA,CASSLRTVGSNQPQHF,TGTGCCAGCAGTCTAAGGACAGTGGGATCCAATCAGCCCCAGCATTTT
TRBV6-4,NA,TRBJ1-2,few,CASSDSERAGGYTF,TGTGCCAGCAGTGACTCCGAGCGCGCTGGAGGCTACACCTTC
TRBV5-1,NA,TRBJ1-1,NA,CASRWDTNTEAFF,TGCGCCAGCAGATGGGACACGAACACTGAAGCTTTCTTT
TRBV11-2,TRBD1,TRBJ1-2,few,CASSLGTGSGYTF,TGTGCCAGCAGCTTAGGGACAGGGTCCGGCTACACCTTC
TRBV7-9,NA,TRBJ1-1,once,CALGGDTEAFF,TGTGCCTTAGGCGGGGATACTGAAGCTTTCTTT
TRBV7-8,NA,TRBJ2-1,NA,CASILTPVGETIYNEQFF,TGTGCCAGCATCTTAACCCCAGTCGGGGAAACCATATACAATGAGCAGTTCTTC
TRBV7-2,NA,TRBJ2-1,NA,CASSLIPVAGNEQFF,TGTGCCAGCAGCTTGATCCCAGTCGCAGGCAATGAGCAGTTCTTC
TRBV6-1,TRBD1,TRBJ2-5,NA,CASRDRGREETQYF,TGTGCCAGCAGAGACAGGGGGCGCGAAGAGACCCAGTACTTC
TRBV18,NA,TRBJ2-7,NA,CASSPPTLQEQYF,TGTGCCAGCTCACCTCCCACCCTCCAGGAGCAGTACTTC
TRBV19,TRBD1,TRBJ1-1,few,CASQDRAAEAFF,TGTGCCAGTCAGGACAGGGCCGCTGAAGCTTTCTTT